These 21 T cell receptor beta chains share one sample of origin, sequenced in a study of T cell responses to AZD1222 COVID-19 vaccine (dated by TCRdb to the early 2020s). The time point label, as the study defines it: about 28 days (+/-7) after the second vaccine dose. Library creation used the immunoSEQ multiplex PCR assay. TCRdb provides this immuneACCESS table in a form limited to in-frame rearrangements. Some clones are lacking; in checked studies, under half of them reflect an unresolved V gene, and why the rest are absent is not known. This sample lists approximately 160,000 clones; roughly 94% were detected once. The top ten constitute approximately 4.8% of the sample. The sample was peripheral blood, taken 28 days after the second AZD1222 dose. The receptor source for this set is an adult who received the AZD1222 COVID-19 vaccine.

The V gene is TRBV19, the J gene TRBJ1-2; D is undetermined. The V and J ends lost 1 base and 0 bases respectively, with 6 bases between them. The germline gives CDR1 LNHDA, CDR2 SQIVND (reference sequence). CDR3 length: 14 amino acids. The CDR3 loop reads CASSIGPTNYGYTF. The CDR3 DNA follows: TGTGCCAGTAGTATAGGCCCCACTAACTATGGCTACACCTTC.

The chain is built from TRBV23-1 and TRBJ1-1; D is perhaps TRBD1 (5 bases). TRBV23-1 is an ORF for which the function is uncertain. Trimming left V 0 bases short and J 9 bases short, with 14 bases between. The CDR3 contains 14 residues. This CDR3 reads CASSQSWGREQAFF. The CDR3 DNA sequence: TGCGCCAGCAGTCAATCGTGGGGGAGGGAACAAGCTTTCTTT.

V usage is TRBV4-1 and J usage is TRBJ2-7, with D possibly being TRBD1 or TRBD2 (6 bases each). The germline V gene encodes CDR1 MGHRA and CDR2 YSYEKL. Trimming took off 0 bases at V and 9 bases at J, with 9 bases between the two ends. This CDR3 comprises 12 residues. The CDR3 region is CASSQDGGRQYF. CDR3 nucleotides: TGCGCCAGCAGCCAAGACGGGGGCAGGCAGTACTTC.

This rearrangement joins TRBV3-1 (or the pseudogene TRBV3-2) to TRBJ2-7; D unclear. The V end was cut by 0 bases, the J end by 4 bases, with 4 bases between. This CDR3 contains 12 residues. Germline V lookup: CDR1 LGHDT, CDR2 YNNKEL (reference sequence). For the CDR3, the DNA is TGTGCCAGCAGCCAAGAAGGATACGAGCAGTACTTC. Its protein is CASSQEGYEQYF.

The rearrangement links TRBV7-2 to TRBJ1-3, with no clear D. Germline loops: CDR1 SGHTA, CDR2 FQGNSA. The CDR3 consists of 15 residues. Trimming cost V 1 base and J 0 bases, with 7 bases left between them. In nucleotides, the CDR3 is TGTGCCAGCAGCTTAGACAGCCTCTCTGGAAACACCATATATTTT. This codes for CASSLDSLSGNTIYF.

This clone came up many times. The chain combines TRBV4-2 with TRBJ2-3, with D tentatively TRBD1 (6 bases). Germline V gene sequence: CDR1 LGHNA, CDR2 YNFKEQ. V lost 5 bases to trimming and J lost 4 bases, with 16 bases between them. The CDR3 loop spans 15 amino acids. As DNA, the CDR3 is TGTGCCAGCAGCTCAGGGGTAGGGGACGCAGATACGCAGTATTTT. It encodes CASSSGVGDADTQYF.

This chain uses TRBV27 with TRBJ2-1; 11 positions agree with TRBD2. Germline lookup yields CDR1 MNHEY and CDR2 SMNVEV (reference sequence). This CDR3 has 19 residues. Trimming at V came to 6 bases and at J to 0 bases, leaving 13 bases not matched to a gene. For the CDR3, the DNA is TGTGCCAGCAGACCGGGACTAGCGGCAATTCTAAGCTCCTACAATGAGCAGTTCTTC. Translating it yields CASRPGLAAILSSYNEQFF.

This chain connects TRBV10-3 to TRBJ2-2; D gene uncertain. Germline CDR1 and CDR2: ENHRY and SYGVKD. The CDR3 extends over 17 amino acids. The V and J ends lost 0 bases and 2 bases respectively, with 13 bases between them. The CDR3 sequence: CAISESDEPGNTGELFF. DNA of the CDR3: TGTGCCATCAGTGAGTCGGATGAGCCCGGAAACACCGGGGAGCTGTTTTTT.

V usage is TRBV3-1 (or the pseudogene TRBV3-2) and J usage is TRBJ1-5, with TRBD1 matching 8 bases. The CDR3 consists of 18 residues. Looked up from germline, CDR1 is LGHDT and CDR2 is YNNKEL (reference sequence). V gave up 0 bases and J gave up 6 bases; unmatched junction bases: 13. The CDR3 region is CASSQEFPAGGSAQPQHF. DNA of the CDR3: TGTGCCAGCAGCCAAGAATTCCCCGCAGGGGGCAGCGCTCAGCCCCAGCATTTT.

The chain combines TRBV7-3 with TRBJ2-3; D unresolved. The germline CDR1 and CDR2 sequences are SGHTA and FQGTGA. Trimming took 2 bases from V and 2 from J, leaving 14 bases between them. The CDR3 length is 16 residues. DNA of the CDR3: TGTGCCAGCAGCTTAGTTGGCCCAGTCCCCACAGATACGCAGTATTTT. Translated: CASSLVGPVPTDTQYF. Together with reference TRBV7-3 and TRBJ2-3, the CDR3 gives the full variable domain: GAGVSQTPSNKVTEKGKYVELRCDPISGHTALYWYRQSLGQGPEFLIYFQGTGAADDSGLPNDRFFAVRPEGSVSTLKIQRTERGDSAVYLCASSLVGPVPTDTQYFGPGTRLTVL.

J is TRBJ1-5 and V is TRBV19; D remains ambiguous. Trimming took 5 bases from V and 0 from J, leaving 8 bases between them. The CDR3 runs to 14 residues. Germline lookup yields CDR1 LNHDA and CDR2 SQIVND (reference sequence). The CDR3 DNA reads TGTGCCAGTAGTCCAAACCCTAGCAATCAGCCCCAGCATTTT. Protein sequence: CASSPNPSNQPQHF.

This clone has a single count. The chain links TRBV25-1 to TRBJ1-2; no reliable D call. Trimming cost V 2 bases and J 7 bases, with 8 bases left between them. CDR3 length equals 12 residues. CDR1 is MGHDK and CDR2 is SYGVNS in the germline V gene. The CDR3 is CASSELPGGYTF. CDR3 sequence (DNA): TGTGCCAGCAGTGAACTCCCTGGTGGCTACACCTTC.

The V and J genes are TRBV19 and TRBJ2-1, with 9 bases matching TRBD2. The CDR3 has 16 residues. V lost 6 bases and J lost 8; bases outside the gene matches: 14. Per the germline V gene, CDR1 is LNHDA and CDR2 is SQIVND (reference sequence). In nucleotides, the CDR3 is TGTGCCAGTAGAGGGACTAGCATTCCGGGGGGCTATGAGCAGTTCTTC. The encoded protein is CASRGTSIPGGYEQFF.

The V gene is TRBV19, the J gene TRBJ2-7; 14 bases line up with TRBD2. CDR3 length: 16 residues. With V trimmed by 4 bases and J by 4 bases, 6 bases remained unmatched. Germline lookup yields CDR1 LNHDA and CDR2 SQIVND (reference sequence). This CDR3 reads CASSKEGTSGSYEQYF. Here the CDR3 DNA reads TGTGCCAGTAGTAAAGAAGGGACTAGCGGGAGTTACGAGCAGTACTTC.

V and J are TRBV19 and TRBJ1-2, with a weak D call TRBD1 (5 bases). The CDR3 extends over 14 amino acids. V lost 5 bases to trimming and J lost 4 bases, with 14 bases between them. Germline CDR1 is LNHDA and CDR2 is SQIVND (reference sequence). This CDR3 is CASSLPHRPYGYTF. In nucleotides, the CDR3 is TGTGCCAGTAGTCTCCCCCACAGGCCCTATGGCTACACCTTC.

The V call is TRBV7-9, the J call TRBJ2-5; D is undetermined. The CDR3 loop spans 13 amino acids. V was trimmed by 5 bases and J by 1 base, leaving 8 bases between them. Germline CDR1 is SEHNR and CDR2 is FQNEAQ (reference sequence). CDR3 loop: CASSLPPQETQYF. In DNA form, the CDR3 reads TGTGCCAGCAGCCTCCCGCCCCAAGAGACCCAGTACTTC.

The chain carries TRBV5-6 and TRBJ1-4; 7 nucleotides align to TRBD1. This CDR3 contains 12 residues. V dropped 4 bases and J dropped 8; count of bases not matched to a gene: 2. CDR1 is SGHDT and CDR2 is YYEEEE in the germline V gene. The CDR3 sequence is CASSLGGEKLFF. CDR3 nucleotides: TGTGCCAGCAGCCTAGGGGGCGAAAAACTGTTTTTT.

The rearrangement links TRBV4-3 to TRBJ1-2; D is uncertain. Germline assignment: CDR1 LGHNA and CDR2 YSLEER. This CDR3 has 16 amino acids. The V and J ends lost 4 bases and 6 bases respectively, with 21 bases between them. In nucleotides, the CDR3 is TGCGCCAGCAGCCTTAGCCCCGCAGGAGCGGTGAATGGCTACACCTTC. It codes for CASSLSPAGAVNGYTF.

This clone showed up just once. The V and J genes are TRBV2 and TRBJ1-1, with D possibly TRBD1 on 6 matching bases. CDR1 and CDR2 from the germline V gene are SNHLY and FYNNEI. Trimming removed 7 bases at V and 5 bases at J, with 11 bases between. The CDR3 totals 12 residues. The CDR3 spells CASTLQGTEAFF. CDR3 DNA: TGTGCCAGCACTTTACAGGGAACTGAAGCTTTCTTT.

The rearrangement joins TRBV6-5 to TRBJ2-1; D ambiguous. Germline-derived CDR1 and CDR2 are MNHEY and SVGAGI. V lost 6 bases to trimming and J lost 4 bases, with 16 bases between them. The CDR3 length is 15 residues. The DNA of the CDR3 is TGTGCCAGCAGGCCCGGGCGGTCGCCTTACAATGAGCAGTTCTTC. Encoded protein: CASRPGRSPYNEQFF.

V gene TRBV5-1 combines with J gene TRBJ2-7, with 8 bases aligning to TRBD2. V was pared by 0 bases and J by 4 bases, with 6 bases of the junction left unmatched. The V gene's germline CDR1 is SGHRS and CDR2 YFSETQ. The CDR3 extends over 15 amino acids. The CDR3 region has the DNA TGCGCCAGCAGCTTGGATCAGCGGGGGAAATACGAGCAGTACTTC. Protein product: CASSLDQRGKYEQYF.